Listed below are T cell receptor beta chains from one sample, sequenced in a study of radiotherapy plus CTLA-4 blockade in lung cancer. Sequencing used immunoSEQ multiplex PCR; TCRdb keeps in-frame clones, though not all of them. The sample contains 80,000 or so clones, roughly 79% of which appear only once. This sample comprised peripheral blood, obtained from a patient treated with radiotherapy plus ipilimumab. These receptors all stem from a human donor with non-small cell lung cancer whose response to radiotherapy plus ipilimumab could not be evaluated. Some clones in this sample may be carry-over from other donors' samples. Both conserved end residues are part of each CDR3. Fields, in order: clone size, D gene, J gene, V gene, CDR3 DNA, CDR3 protein. A D gene is named only where the DNA matches it firmly. Only some rows state a clone size, as once, few, many or a class for expanded clones.

>NA|TRBD1|TRBJ1-2|TRBV6-5
TGTGCCAGCAGTTCGGGACAGGGAGGCTACACCTTC
CASSSGQGGYTF
>NA|TRBD1|TRBJ2-7|TRBV19
TGTGCCAGTAGTATGTCAGGGGGCTACGAGCAGTACTTC
CASSMSGGYEQYF
>NA|TRBD1|TRBJ2-5|TRBV19
TGTGCCAGTAGTGCCCACAGGGGAGAGACCCAGTACTTC
CASSAHRGETQYF
>NA|NA|TRBJ2-7|TRBV2
TGTGCCAGCAGTGTTGACAGGGCCGGGGGACACTACTACGAGCAGTACTTC
CASSVDRAGGHYYEQYF
>NA|NA|TRBJ1-2|TRBV7-2
TGTGCCAGCAGCTTCAGGGTCTCGTGGGACTATGGCTACACCTTC
CASSFRVSWDYGYTF
>NA|TRBD2|TRBJ2-7|TRBV7-2
TGTGCCAGCAGCTTATCGTCCCCGGGGGGTTTTGGGGACGAGCAGTACTTC
CASSLSSPGGFGDEQYF
>NA|NA|TRBJ1-5|TRBV4-1
TGCGCCAGCAGCCAAGTAAGCTTGGTAGCGTATAGCAATCAGCCCCAGCATTTT
CASSQVSLVAYSNQPQHF
>NA|TRBD1|TRBJ1-3|TRBV6-1
TGTGCCAGCACAAACGGGGACAGGGCTCGGTACACCATATATTTT
CASTNGDRARYTIYF
>NA|NA|TRBJ1-2|TRBV5-6
TGTGCCAGCAGCTTTTCGACAGATGGCTACACCTTC
CASSFSTDGYTF
>few|TRBD1|TRBJ2-1|TRBV11-2
TGTGCCAGCAGCCTAACGGGACAGTTCTACAATGAGCAGTTCTTC
CASSLTGQFYNEQFF
>NA|NA|TRBJ1-5|TRBV7-2
TGTGCCAGCAGCCAAATGACAGGAGAGAATCAGCCCCAGCATTTT
CASSQMTGENQPQHF
>once|NA|TRBJ2-5|TRBV1
TGCACCAGCAGCCAAGACCATAGCGGGGGTGATAAAGAGACCCAGTACTTC
CTSSQDHSGGDKETQYF
>once|NA|TRBJ1-2|TRBV19
TGTGCCAGTAGTAGGGGCATCCAAAACTATGGCTACACCTTC
CASSRGIQNYGYTF
>NA|TRBD1|TRBJ1-4|TRBV6-6
TGTGCCAGCAGACAGGGGTTAAGTGAAAAACTGTTTTTT
CASRQGLSEKLFF
>NA|TRBD2|TRBJ2-1|TRBV10-3
TGTGCCATCAGTGAGGCCCTGACTAGCGGGGGGGCCAATGAGCAGTTCTTC
CAISEALTSGGANEQFF
>NA|TRBD1|TRBJ1-3|TRBV4-3
TGCGCCAGCAGCCAGACCGGACAGGGTTCCAGCTCTGGAAACACCATATATTTT
CASSQTGQGSSSGNTIYF
>NA|NA|TRBJ1-1|TRBV10-3
TGTGCCATCAGTGATAGCTCAGGGACTAACCCCACTGAAGCTTTCTTT
CAISDSSGTNPTEAFF
>NA|TRBD2|TRBJ2-1|TRBV4-1
TGCGCCAGCAGCCAAGTAGCTCGGGGGGGCTCCTACAATGAGCAGTTCTTC
CASSQVARGGSYNEQFF
>NA|TRBD2|TRBJ2-1|TRBV7-3
TGTGCCAGCAGCTTAATGGGTAGCGGGGGGGCAGATGAGCAGTTCTTC
CASSLMGSGGADEQFF
>NA|NA|TRBJ1-2|TRBV27
TGTGCCAGCAGTCACGACTGGAACTATGGCTACACCTTC
CASSHDWNYGYTF
>NA|TRBD2|TRBJ2-1|TRBV5-4
TGTGCCAGCAGCTTGCCGATAGCGGGGGGCCTCGGGGAGCAGTTCTTC
CASSLPIAGGLGEQFF
>NA|TRBD2|TRBJ2-5|TRBV7-3
TGTGCCAGCAGCCTTGGGACTAGCGGGTTCCAAGAGACCCAGTACTTC
CASSLGTSGFQETQYF
>NA|NA|TRBJ1-1|TRBV6-5
TGTGCCAGCAGTTATGGGGGGGGCTGGACTGAAGCTTTCTTT
CASSYGGGWTEAFF
>NA|TRBD2|TRBJ2-7|TRBV5-4
TGTGCCAGCAGCCTACGGACTAGCGGGGGGGCCTACGAGCAGTACTTC
CASSLRTSGGAYEQYF
>NA|TRBD2|TRBJ2-1|TRBV10-3
TGTGCCATCAGTGAGTCGACTCGACTAGCTAATAATGAGCAGTTCTTC
CAISESTRLANNEQFF
>NA|TRBD2|TRBJ2-5|TRBV6-6
TGTGCCAGCAGTTCGGGACTAGCGGGCGTACAAGAGACCCAGTACTTC
CASSSGLAGVQETQYF
>NA|TRBD2|TRBJ2-5|TRBV5-1
TGCGCCAGCAGCTGGGGACTAGCGGCCCAAGAGACCCAGTACTTC
CASSWGLAAQETQYF
>NA|NA|TRBJ2-7|TRBV5-1
TGCGCCAGCAGCTTGGGGGGGGTTCAGTACGAGCAGTACTTC
CASSLGGVQYEQYF
>NA|NA|TRBJ1-2|TRBV7-2
TGTGCCAGCAGCTTAGGGGCTGGCTACACCTTC
CASSLGAGYTF
>NA|NA|TRBJ2-7|TRBV4-2
TGTGCCAGCAGCCAACGGCAGGGGAGCTCCTACGAGCAGTACTTC
CASSQRQGSSYEQYF
>NA|TRBD1|TRBJ1-2|TRBV7-9
TGTGCCAGCAGCTTAGGGTATGGGACAGCGGATGGCTACACCTTC
CASSLGYGTADGYTF
>NA|NA|TRBJ2-7|TRBV21-1
TGTGCCAGCAGCAAAAGAATTGGTAGCATGAGGCAGTACTTC
CASSKRIGSMRQYF
>NA|TRBD1|TRBJ2-1|TRBV2
TGTGCCAGCAGTGAACAGGGGGCATACAATGAGCAGTTCTTC
CASSEQGAYNEQFF
>NA|TRBD1|TRBJ2-7|TRBV5-4
TGTGCCAGCAGCTCGGACAGGGGGGGACACGAGCAGTACTTC
CASSSDRGGHEQYF
>NA|NA|TRBJ2-7|TRBV6-1
TGTGCCAGCAGTACCGGCGACTCGCTCTACGAGCAGTACTTC
CASSTGDSLYEQYF
>NA|TRBD2|TRBJ2-1|TRBV4-2
TGTGCCAGCAGCCGGACTAGTTGGGGTTCGGATGAGCAGTTCTTC
CASSRTSWGSDEQFF
>NA|TRBD2|TRBJ2-1|TRBV7-9
TGTGCCAGCCGCAGAGACCTAGCGGGGCCATCGGGGAATGAGCAGTTCTTC
CASRRDLAGPSGNEQFF
>NA|TRBD2|TRBJ2-1|TRBV28
TGTGCCAGCAGTTTATGGGAGGGCGGGAGAAATGAGCAGTTCTTC
CASSLWEGGRNEQFF
>NA|NA|TRBJ1-1|TRBV19
TGTGCCAGTAGTATTGAAGGGGTGGGCACTGAAGCTTTCTTT
CASSIEGVGTEAFF
>NA|TRBD1|TRBJ1-2|TRBV4-3
TGCGCCAGCAGCCAAGCCCGGGACAGGGTCTATGGCTACACCTTC
CASSQARDRVYGYTF
>few|NA|TRBJ2-7|TRBV10-1
TGCGCCAGCAACTTCAGGGCCGGCGAGCAGTACTTC
CASNFRAGEQYF